This T cell receptor (beta chain) was sequenced for a study of cytomegalovirus exposure and HLA in healthy donors. Germline V gene data show CDR1 as GTSNPN and CDR2 as SVGIG (reference sequence). V lost 2 bases and J lost 9, with 8 bases in between. The CDR3 runs to 11 residues. Primers: 60 Vbeta forward and 13 Jbeta reverse. TCRdb's copy holds only in-frame clones and misses some; the assay was immunoSEQ multiplex PCR. The repertoire consists of about 180,000 clones, with over 65% occurring once and the leading ten covering about 1.6%. Note on this clone: This sample includes further DNA sequences coding for the same CDR3.

This sequence originates from a young man in good health and CMV-seronegative. This chain links TRBV30 with TRBJ2-1, with D maybe TRBD2 (6 bases). Sequenced sample: PBMCs. CDR3 sequence reads: CAWSSGGEQFF. CDR3 nucleotides: TGTGCCTGGAGTTCCGGGGGTGAGCAGTTCTTC.